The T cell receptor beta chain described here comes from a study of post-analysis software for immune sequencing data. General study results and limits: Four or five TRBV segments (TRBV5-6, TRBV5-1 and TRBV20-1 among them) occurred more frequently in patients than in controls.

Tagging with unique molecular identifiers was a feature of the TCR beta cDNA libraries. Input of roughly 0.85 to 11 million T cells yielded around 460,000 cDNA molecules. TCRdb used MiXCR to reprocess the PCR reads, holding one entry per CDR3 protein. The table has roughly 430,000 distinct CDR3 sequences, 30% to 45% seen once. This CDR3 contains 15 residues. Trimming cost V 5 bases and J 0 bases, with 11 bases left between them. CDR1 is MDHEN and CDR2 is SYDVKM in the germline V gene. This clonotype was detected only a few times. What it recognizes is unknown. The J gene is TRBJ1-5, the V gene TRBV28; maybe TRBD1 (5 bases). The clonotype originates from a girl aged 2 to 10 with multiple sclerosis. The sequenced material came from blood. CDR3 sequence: CASSRRDFSNQPQHF. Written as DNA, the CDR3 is TGTGCCAGCAGTCGCAGGGATTTTAGCAATCAGCCCCAGCATTTT.